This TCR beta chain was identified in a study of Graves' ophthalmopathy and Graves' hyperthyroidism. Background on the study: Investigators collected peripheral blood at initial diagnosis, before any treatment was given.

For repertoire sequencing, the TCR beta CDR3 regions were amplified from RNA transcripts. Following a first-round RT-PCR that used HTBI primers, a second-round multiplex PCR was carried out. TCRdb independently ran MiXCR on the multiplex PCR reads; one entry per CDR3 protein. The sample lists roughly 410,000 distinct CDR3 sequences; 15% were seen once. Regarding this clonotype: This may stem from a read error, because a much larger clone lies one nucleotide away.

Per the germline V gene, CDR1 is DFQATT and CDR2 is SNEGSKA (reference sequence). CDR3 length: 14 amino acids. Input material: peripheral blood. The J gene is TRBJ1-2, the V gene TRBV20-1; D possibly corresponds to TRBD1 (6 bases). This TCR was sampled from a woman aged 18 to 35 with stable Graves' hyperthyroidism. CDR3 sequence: CSALPVGGTYGYAF. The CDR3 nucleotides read TGCAGTGCTCTCCCCGTGGGGGGCACCTATGGCTACGCCTTC.